This TCR beta chain was profiled in a study of blood T cell repertoires in COVID-19. Data came from immunoSEQ multiplex PCR; TCRdb stores just in-frame clones and leaves some out. The data show a few hundred thousand clones, with around 82% seen just once and around 9.1% held by the top ten. J was trimmed by 6 bases and V by 1 base; bases with no gene match: 9. This CDR3 has 16 residues. Germline values: CDR1 SGHRS, CDR2 YFSETQ. The clonotype comes from a human donor in a cohort sampled during active COVID-19. Specimen: peripheral blood. This chain uses TRBV5-1 with TRBJ1-2, with 10 bases matching TRBD1. The CDR3 loop is CASSLSHRTGGDGYTF. CDR3 nucleotides: TGCGCCAGCAGCTTGTCTCACCGGACAGGGGGGGATGGCTACACCTTC.